This passage covers 30 T cell receptor beta chains from one sample sequenced in a study of blood T cell repertoires in COVID-19. Clones were read by immunoSEQ multiplex PCR, and TCRdb kept only the in-frame ones, dropping some. Among around 130,000 clones listed, roughly 82% were seen once. Sequenced sample: peripheral blood. These receptor sequences come from a human donor in a cohort sampled during active COVID-19.

V and J are TRBV19 and TRBJ1-3; 8 nucleotides line up with TRBD1. This CDR3 is built from 15 residues. The V segment lost 4 bases and the J segment 0 bases; nucleotides outside the gene matches: 2. Germline CDR1 reads LNHDA; CDR2 reads SQIVND (reference sequence). The CDR3 DNA reads as TGTGCCAGTAGTACTACAGGGGGCTCTGGAAACACCATATATTTT. It translates to CASSTTGGSGNTIYF.

This clone was observed once. V usage is TRBV2 and J usage is TRBJ2-1, with D maybe TRBD1 (7 bases). Per germline, CDR1 SNHLY and CDR2 FYNNEI. Trimming removed 7 bases from V and 6 bases from J, with 13 bases in between. This CDR3 has 13 residues. CDR3 region: CASTRQGGNEQFF. The CDR3 DNA reads as TGTGCCAGCACACGCCAGGGGGGCAATGAGCAGTTCTTC.

V is TRBV5-5 and J is TRBJ2-5; D possibly corresponds to TRBD2 (6 bases). Deletions cut 0 bases from V and 4 bases from J, with 13 bases between. The CDR3 contains 15 residues. Per germline, CDR1 SGHKS and CDR2 YYEKEE (reference sequence). The CDR3, as DNA: TGTGCCAGCAGCTTGGGACCTATCGGGGGAGAGACCCAGTACTTC. It specifies CASSLGPIGGETQYF.

This clone was seen just once. The chain has TRBV7-9 and TRBJ2-2; D gene unclear. V lost 3 bases, J lost 4 bases, and 9 bases lay in between. The CDR3 length is 14 residues. Germline V gene sequence: CDR1 SEHNR, CDR2 FQNEAQ (reference sequence). In DNA, the CDR3 is TGTGCCAGCAGCTTCGGGTTATTCACCGGGGAGCTGTTTTTT. Protein sequence: CASSFGLFTGELFF.

The chain links TRBV14 to TRBJ2-3, with 14 bases aligning to TRBD2. V dropped 0 bases and J dropped 5; count of bases not matched to a gene: 13. Per germline, CDR1 SGHDN and CDR2 FVKESK. CDR3 size: 20 residues. The CDR3 DNA reads TGTGCCAGCAGCCAAGATCGGTTGGGACTAGCGGGGGCCAGGGGAGATACGCAGTATTTT. This sequence encodes CASSQDRLGLAGARGDTQYF.

This clone came up once. The genes are TRBV2 and TRBJ2-3; a weak D match, TRBD1 (5 bases). The CDR3 covers 17 residues. The germline gives CDR1 SNHLY, CDR2 FYNNEI. Trimming removed 4 bases at V and 4 bases at J, with 21 bases between. The CDR3 DNA reads as TGTGCCAGCAGTGCAATGGAAAGGGTGCAGGGTGCAGATACGCAGTATTTT. Translated, it gives CASSAMERVQGADTQYF.

The CDR3 sequence: CASSQGQTYGYTF. As DNA, the CDR3 is TGTGCCAGCAGTCAGGGACAGACCTATGGCTACACCTTC. The chain recombines TRBV28 with TRBJ1-2; 7 positions match TRBD1. The CDR3 covers 13 residues. In germline, CDR1 is MDHEN, CDR2 SYDVKM. Unmatched junction bases numbered 4, after V lost 5 bases and J lost 4 bases.

The V gene is TRBV5-1, the J gene TRBJ1-3; no clear D gene. The CDR3 spans 15 residues. Germline lookup yields CDR1 SGHRS and CDR2 YFSETQ. V shed 4 bases and J shed 2 bases, with 13 bases lying between them. CDR3 region: CASSDFPGAGNTIYF. Written as DNA, the CDR3 is TGCGCCAGCAGCGATTTTCCGGGAGCTGGAAACACCATATATTTT.

The chain recombines TRBV24-1 with TRBJ2-5, with TRBD1 matching over 7 bases. CDR1 and CDR2 from the germline V gene are KGHDR and SFDVKD. CDR3 size: 13 residues. The trim removed 4 bases at V and 7 bases at J, leaving 5 bases unmatched. CDR3 protein: CATSDPRTGTQYF. The DNA for the CDR3 is TGTGCCACCAGTGACCCCCGGACAGGGACCCAGTACTTC.

CDR3 DNA: TGTGCCAGCAGTGACAGGGTAGTTACTATGAACACTGAAGCTTTCTTT. Its translation: CASSDRVVTMNTEAFF. The gene calls are TRBV6-1 and TRBJ1-1; D is perhaps TRBD1 (5 bases). Germline V gene data show CDR1 as MNHNS and CDR2 as SASEGT. V dropped 3 bases and J dropped 0 bases, with 14 bases sitting between them. The CDR3 spans 16 residues.

The rearrangement uses TRBV6-5 and TRBJ2-6, with D possibly TRBD1 on 5 matching bases. Germline assignment: CDR1 MNHEY and CDR2 SVGAGI. V shed 10 bases and J shed 2 bases, with 9 bases lying between them. The CDR3 spans 13 residues. This chain's CDR3 is CATRAPGANVLTF. The CDR3 bases are TGTGCCACCAGGGCCCCTGGGGCCAACGTCCTGACTTTC.

V usage is TRBV6-2 or TRBV6-3 and J usage is TRBJ1-2; 12 bases are a match to TRBD1. V lost 5 bases and J lost 6; bases outside the gene matches: 1. The V gene's germline CDR1 is MNHEY and CDR2 SVGEGT. The CDR3 is 13 amino acids. The CDR3 sequence: CASSGTGGNGYTF. CDR3 bases: TGTGCCAGCAGTGGGACAGGGGGCAATGGCTACACCTTC.

The rearrangement links TRBV3-1 (or the pseudogene TRBV3-2) to TRBJ1-2; tentatively, D is TRBD1 (5 bases). The CDR3 loop spans 13 amino acids. Germline values: CDR1 LGHDT, CDR2 YNNKEL (reference sequence). V shed 4 bases and J shed 5 bases, with 11 bases lying between them. The CDR3 sequence: CASSLPGEYGYTF. CDR3 DNA: TGTGCCAGCAGCCTCCCGGGGGAATATGGCTACACCTTC.

The chain has TRBV9 and TRBJ1-2; D is possibly TRBD1 (6 bases). CDR3 size: 15 residues. CDR1 and CDR2 from the germline V gene are SGDLS and YYNGEE. The V and J ends lost 7 bases and 0 bases respectively, with 16 bases between them. CDR3 nucleotide sequence: TGTGCCAGCCGCTCGGGCGAGGGGGCTAACTATGGCTACACCTTC. It codes for CASRSGEGANYGYTF.

This chain uses TRBV9 with TRBJ2-3, with 9 bases identical to TRBD1. The CDR3 is made up of 16 amino acids. V trimming: 3 bases; J trimming: 3 bases; junction bases outside the gene matches: 8. Germline-derived CDR1 and CDR2 are SGDLS and YYNGEE. CDR3 sequence (DNA): TGTGCCAGCAGCGCAATACAGGGGGCAGGGACAGATACGCAGTATTTT. Protein product: CASSAIQGAGTDTQYF.

The rearrangement uses TRBV28 and TRBJ1-3; D is undetermined. Germline CDR1 reads MDHEN; CDR2 reads SYDVKM. V was cut by 6 bases and J by 0 bases, with 9 bases left in between. The length of the CDR3 is 14 residues. CDR3 in DNA: TGTGCCAGCAGACAAGACACCTCTGGAAACACCATATATTTT. Translating it yields CASRQDTSGNTIYF.

The sample holds many counts of this clone. This sequence joins TRBV15 and TRBJ2-1; D might be TRBD2 (6 bases). This CDR3 contains 16 residues. V dropped 1 base and J dropped 0 bases, with 10 bases sitting between them. Germline V gene sequence: CDR1 LNHNV, CDR2 YYDKDF (reference sequence). The CDR3 sequence is CATSRGGVSSYNEQFF. The CDR3 coding sequence is TGTGCCACCAGCAGAGGCGGGGTCAGCTCCTACAATGAGCAGTTCTTC.

This clone was found once. This rearrangement joins TRBV2 to TRBJ2-5, with TRBD2 as a possible D gene (6 bases). The CDR3 is 16 residues long. The germline gives CDR1 SNHLY, CDR2 FYNNEI. V shed 3 bases and J shed 4 bases, with 18 bases lying between them. CDR3 nucleotide sequence: TGTGCCAGCAGTGACCTGGAGGGTTACCCGCCAGAGACCCAGTACTTC. It specifies CASSDLEGYPPETQYF.

The rearrangement links TRBV6-5 to TRBJ2-3; 8 nucleotides match TRBD1. V lost 6 bases, J lost 4 bases, and 3 bases stayed unmatched. This CDR3 comprises 13 residues. Germline CDR1 reads MNHEY; CDR2 reads SVGAGI. The CDR3 is CASRRTGPDTQYF. The CDR3 nucleotides read TGTGCCAGCAGACGGACAGGGCCAGATACGCAGTATTTT.

The chain joins TRBV4-1 to TRBJ2-7; TRBD1 aligns across 9 bases. The CDR3 is made up of 16 amino acids. V shed 0 bases, J shed 3 bases, and the junction held 6 bases outside the gene matches. Germline-derived CDR1 and CDR2 are MGHRA and YSYEKL. The CDR3 bases are TGCGCCAGCAGCCAAGACAACCGGGACAGGGTCTACGAGCAGTACTTC. As protein: CASSQDNRDRVYEQYF.

The CDR3 DNA is TGTGCCAGCAGTTCGACAGTCCAAGAGACCCAGTACTTC. Its protein is CASSSTVQETQYF. The rearrangement links TRBV12-3 or TRBV12-4 to TRBJ2-5; D might be TRBD1 (5 bases). Between the trimmed V and J ends, which lost 4 bases and 1 base, there was a span of 7 bases. This CDR3 has 13 residues.

The V call is TRBV28, the J call TRBJ2-3; no clear D. The V gene's germline CDR1 is MDHEN and CDR2 SYDVKM. Trimming left V 6 bases short and J 3 bases short, with 7 bases between. The CDR3 covers 12 residues. The CDR3 DNA sequence: TGTGCCAGCAGCGCAGAAACAGATACGCAGTATTTT. This translates into CASSAETDTQYF.

This chain connects TRBV6-5 to TRBJ1-1; a possible D gene is TRBD1 (5 bases). CDR3 size: 15 residues. V lost 8 bases to trimming and J lost 5 bases, with 21 bases between them. Germline-derived CDR1 and CDR2 are MNHEY and SVGAGI. The CDR3 bases are TGTGCCAGCTCTCCTGGGGGGTTTAGGGAGACTGAAGCTTTCTTT. Protein product: CASSPGGFRETEAFF.

V is TRBV7-2 and J is TRBJ1-6, with D maybe TRBD1 (6 bases). The CDR3 totals 15 residues. Trimming left V 1 base short and J 5 bases short, with 9 bases between. Germline-derived CDR1 and CDR2 are SGHTA and FQGNSA. The CDR3 loop reads CASSLVQGNNSPLHF. The DNA of the CDR3 is TGTGCCAGCAGCTTAGTGCAGGGGAATAATTCACCCCTCCACTTT.

This chain connects TRBV5-6 to TRBJ2-3, with a weak D call TRBD1 (6 bases). V dropped 5 bases and J dropped 0 bases, with 16 bases sitting between them. In germline, CDR1 is SGHDT, CDR2 YYEEEE. The CDR3 totals 16 residues. The CDR3 nucleotides read TGTGCCAGCAGGCAGGCAGGGGCCATTAGCACAGATACGCAGTATTTT. Protein: CASRQAGAISTDTQYF.

There are a few counts of this clone. The chain is built from TRBV2 and TRBJ1-3, with D perhaps TRBD1 (5 bases). The CDR3 has 15 amino acids. V was clipped by 2 bases and J by 3 bases, with 11 bases between them. Germline CDR1 and CDR2: SNHLY and FYNNEI. The CDR3 loop is CASSERGLVGNTIYF. CDR3 in DNA: TGTGCCAGCAGTGAAAGGGGACTGGTTGGAAACACCATATATTTT.

This chain joins TRBV7-9 and TRBJ1-2, with 8 bases identical to TRBD1. Germline CDR1 is SEHNR and CDR2 is FQNEAQ (reference sequence). This CDR3 is built from 15 residues. The ends lost 2 bases at V and 1 base at J; junction bases unmatched: 3. The CDR3 nucleotides are TGTGCCAGCAGCTTAAGACAGGGGAGTAACTATGGCTACACCTTC. Its translation is CASSLRQGSNYGYTF.

In this sample, this clone turned up once. The chain links TRBV2 to TRBJ1-1; 10 bases line up with TRBD1. The V segment lost 4 bases and the J segment 11 bases; nucleotides outside the gene matches: 7. The germline CDR1 and CDR2 sequences are SNHLY and FYNNEI. The CDR3 is 13 amino acids. CDR3 amino acids: CASSGQGASGAFF. Written as DNA, the CDR3 is TGTGCCAGCAGTGGACAGGGGGCCTCAGGGGCTTTCTTT.

This clone was detected once. The chain uses TRBV23-1 and TRBJ2-3; D perhaps matches TRBD1 (5 bases). TRBV23-1 is annotated as an ORF whose role is uncertain. The germline V and J ends were trimmed by 4 bases and 8 bases, with 16 bases remaining between them. The CDR3 extends over 14 amino acids. The CDR3 region is CASSPAKGFPTQYF. The DNA for the CDR3 is TGCGCCAGCAGTCCCGCCAAGGGGTTTCCTACGCAGTATTTT.

The chain employs TRBV19 and TRBJ2-2; 8 bases agree with TRBD2. V shed 6 bases and J 4 bases; nucleotides not matched to a gene: 16. The CDR3 covers 18 residues. Germline V gene lookup returns CDR1 LNHDA and CDR2 SQIVND (reference sequence). The CDR3 DNA sequence: TGTGCCAGTAGCCAACCCTCCCTCCGGGGGGGGGTCACCGGGGAGCTGTTTTTT. Encoded protein: CASSQPSLRGGVTGELFF.